This TCR beta chain emerged from a study of blood T cell dynamics during melanoma immunotherapy (dated by TCRdb to 2018 to 2020). In terms of the full investigation: Patients had metastatic melanoma and received first-line pembrolizumab or nivolumab plus ipilimumab as standard of care in the United Kingdom. To find early correlates of response, the study profiled the peripheral T cell receptor repertoires of patients with metastatic melanoma both before and after one cycle of checkpoint inhibitor therapy. A training cohort was formed from consecutive patients, and a further independent group of patients from the same centre was pooled into an external validation set. The investigation overall reported the following: The relatively small sample size was acknowledged as a potential limitation on generalization of the results. A bifurcated reorganization of the PBMC repertoire at W3, with increased clonality or increased diversity, was observed in patients who later achieved disease control, unlike in progressors. Whether the T cell clones driving repertoire changes were melanoma-specific or reflected general immune activation could not be determined in the study.

A remark on this clone: Its antigen is still unknown. Base-call qualities are not available, and no considerably larger clone is one nucleotide away.

Every bulk PBMC sample was loaded with the same fixed amount of roughly 330 ng of DNA. The immunoSEQ TCRb Assay kit was used according to manufacturer instructions to amplify TCR beta CDR3 sequences from genomic DNA. The KAPA Library Quantification Kit for Illumina platforms was used to quantify the pooled libraries by qPCR. Pooled libraries were clustered at about 0.55-1.1 pM and sequenced on an Illumina NextSeq 500. Processing in the source paper ran as follows. TCR data were analyzed with immunoSEQ ANALYZER and the R LymphoSeq package. A rearrangement efficiency score was calculated as productive divided by the sum of productive and non-productive CDR3 sequences. Clonality was assessed using the Gini coefficient and diversity using the Renyi index at alpha=1, with pairwise comparisons between timepoints within each patient. Clonal relatedness, based on an edit distance of 3, and repertoire similarity, based on the Bhattacharyya coefficient, were both computed in LymphoSeq. To classify response, a linear discriminant analysis based on week-3 changes in clonality and diversity was built with the R MASS and caret packages. Held by TCRdb, this immuneACCESS table contains in-frame sequences only and omits some clones. Under half of the omission traces to an unresolved V gene where checked; the cause of the rest is unknown. That table is the source of V, J and clone size, and D and trimming were worked out from the DNA. The sample table holds about 7,600 clones, of which about 85% were seen once. The biggest ten clones account for 5.2% of the sample.

The CDR3 contains 13 residues, cysteine and phenylalanine counted. CDR3 DNA only is kept here, 39 bases in frame from base 1. The trim is 1 base for V and 4 bases for J, with a gap of 5 bases between the germline ends. Based on the germline V gene, the CDR1 and CDR2 sequences are MGHRA and YSYEKL. Taken with the paper, the label for time point translates to: week 3, after first cycle of checkpoint inhibitor. Blood samples were collected before treatment (T0) and at week 3 (W3), after the first cycle of checkpoint blockade. Except for a couple of patients with rapid clinical progression, response was assessed 12 weeks after the first infusion by RECIST 1.1; disease control meant complete response, partial response or stable disease. Patients were not eligible if they had prior systemic cancer treatment, concomitant immunosuppressant therapy or synchronous other active malignancies. To track both circulating cells and T cell turnover, TCR beta was sequenced from bulk PBMC as well as from plasma cell-free DNA. Lymphoprep and SepMate tubes were used to isolate PBMC from blood, and red cell lysis was then performed. QIAamp DNA Blood Mini kits were used to extract DNA from both PBMC and sorted T cell subsets.

This sequence uses TRBV4-1 and TRBJ1-5; too little of a D gene remains to name it. The receptor was derived from a human donor with melanoma. Sequenced here: blood, sampled from a patient treated with checkpoint blockade. CDR3 loop: CASSQAPNQPQHF. The nucleotide sequence is given as TGCGCCAGCAGCCAAGCACCTAATCAGCCCCAGCATTTT.